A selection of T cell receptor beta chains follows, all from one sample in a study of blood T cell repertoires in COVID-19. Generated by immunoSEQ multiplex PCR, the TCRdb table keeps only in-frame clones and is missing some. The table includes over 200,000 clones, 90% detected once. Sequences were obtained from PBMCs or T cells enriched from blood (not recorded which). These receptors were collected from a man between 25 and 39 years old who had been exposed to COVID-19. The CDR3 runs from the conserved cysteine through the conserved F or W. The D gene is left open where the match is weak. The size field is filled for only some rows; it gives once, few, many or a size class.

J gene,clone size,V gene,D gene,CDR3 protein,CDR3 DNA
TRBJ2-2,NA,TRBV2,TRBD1,CASTRDRGIGELFF,TGTGCCAGCACCAGGGACAGGGGGATCGGGGAGCTGTTTTTT
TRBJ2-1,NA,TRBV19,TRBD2,CASSFSLPIAGARDEQFF,TGTGCCAGTAGTTTCTCTCTTCCTATAGCGGGGGCGAGGGATGAGCAGTTCTTC
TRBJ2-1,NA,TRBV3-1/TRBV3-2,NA,CASSPTPGLGGQFF,TGTGCCAGCAGCCCTACCCCCGGACTGGGGGGGCAGTTCTTC
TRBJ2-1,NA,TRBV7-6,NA,CASSFTGDETYNEQFF,TGTGCCAGCAGCTTCACGGGGGATGAAACCTACAATGAGCAGTTCTTC
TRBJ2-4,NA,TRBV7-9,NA,CASSLEGRRGGIQYF,TGTGCCAGCAGCTTAGAGGGGAGGAGGGGAGGCATTCAGTACTTC
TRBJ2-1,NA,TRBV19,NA,CASSSVLARAYNEQFF,TGTGCCAGTAGTTCGGTTTTAGCGAGGGCCTACAATGAGCAGTTCTTC
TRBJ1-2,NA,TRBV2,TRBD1,CASSGVQGVNYGYTF,TGTGCCAGCAGTGGAGTTCAGGGGGTGAACTATGGCTACACCTTC
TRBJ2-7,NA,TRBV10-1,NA,CASSEWTTSEQYF,TGCGCCAGCAGTGAATGGACAACCAGCGAGCAGTACTTC
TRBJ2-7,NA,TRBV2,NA,CASSENIRAPYF,TGTGCCAGCAGTGAAAACATCAGGGCTCCGTACTTC
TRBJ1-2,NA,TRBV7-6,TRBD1,CASSSDRAGGYTF,TGTGCCAGCAGCTCCGACAGGGCGGGTGGCTACACCTTC
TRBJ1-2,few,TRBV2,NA,CASRSRQRTNYGYTF,TGTGCCAGCAGGTCCAGACAGCGTACAAACTATGGCTACACCTTC
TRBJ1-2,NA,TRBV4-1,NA,CASSQADDSYGYTF,TGCGCCAGCAGCCAAGCAGACGACAGTTACGGCTACACCTTC
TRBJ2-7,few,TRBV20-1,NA,CSASRGTPANYEQYF,TGCAGTGCTAGTCGGGGGACCCCGGCCAACTACGAGCAGTACTTC
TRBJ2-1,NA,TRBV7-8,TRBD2,CATTPGLEFVEQFF,TGTGCCACCACCCCGGGACTAGAATTCGTTGAGCAGTTCTTC
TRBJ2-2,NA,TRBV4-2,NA,CASSQGARGDTGELFF,TGTGCCAGCAGCCAAGGTGCCAGGGGGGACACCGGGGAGCTGTTTTTT
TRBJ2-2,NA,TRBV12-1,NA,CASSGWTSGGAVGELFF,TGTGCCAGCAGCGGCTGGACTAGCGGGGGGGCCGTCGGGGAGCTGTTTTTT
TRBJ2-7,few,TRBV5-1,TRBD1,CASSVETGVHEQYF,TGCGCCAGCAGCGTAGAAACAGGGGTCCACGAGCAGTACTTC
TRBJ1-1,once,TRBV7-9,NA,CASSLDNVDTEAFF,TGTGCCAGCAGCTTAGATAACGTAGACACTGAAGCTTTCTTT
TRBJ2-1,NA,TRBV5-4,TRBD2,CASSLDLAGGYNEQFF,TGTGCCAGCAGCTTGGACCTAGCGGGGGGCTACAATGAGCAGTTCTTC
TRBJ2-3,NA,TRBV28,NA,CASTGSAGLTDTQYF,TGTGCCAGCACGGGTTCGGCAGGACTCACAGATACGCAGTATTTT
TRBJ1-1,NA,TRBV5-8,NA,CASSLWFGAFF,TGTGCCAGCAGCCTCTGGTTCGGAGCTTTCTTT
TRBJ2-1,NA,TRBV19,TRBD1,CASSSTSRDSHEQFF,TGTGCCAGTAGCTCGACCTCCCGGGACAGCCATGAGCAGTTCTTC
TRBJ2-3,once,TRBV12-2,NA,CASRLDPASIGDTQYF,TGTGCAAGTCGCTTAGATCCAGCGTCCATCGGTGATACGCAGTATTTT
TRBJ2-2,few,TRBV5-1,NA,CASSLGVRNTGELFF,TGCGCCAGCAGCTTGGGTGTGAGAAACACCGGGGAGCTGTTTTTT
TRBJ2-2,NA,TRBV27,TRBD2,CASSPWGVAGVGGELFF,TGTGCCAGCAGCCCGTGGGGCGTAGCGGGGGTGGGCGGGGAGCTGTTTTTT
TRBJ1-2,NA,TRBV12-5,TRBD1,CASAGQEFDYGYTF,TGTGCTAGTGCCGGACAGGAATTTGACTATGGCTACACCTTC
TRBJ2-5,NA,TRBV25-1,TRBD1,CASSALRGLGETQYF,TGTGCCAGCAGTGCACTCAGGGGGCTGGGAGAGACCCAGTACTTC
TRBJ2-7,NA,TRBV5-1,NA,CASSIQGHEQYF,TGCGCCAGCAGCATACAGGGCCACGAGCAGTACTTC
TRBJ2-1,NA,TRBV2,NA,CASSEQGPSYNEQFF,TGTGCCAGCAGTGAGCAGGGTCCCTCCTACAATGAGCAGTTCTTC
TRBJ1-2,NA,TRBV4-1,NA,CASSQELQSNYGYTF,TGCGCCAGCAGCCAAGAGCTACAGTCTAACTATGGCTACACCTTC
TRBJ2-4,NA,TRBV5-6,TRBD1,CASSLGGRGRNIQYF,TGTGCCAGCAGCTTGGGCGGCAGGGGGCGGAACATTCAGTACTTC
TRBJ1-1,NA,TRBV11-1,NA,CASSYTGKSEAFF,TGTGCCAGCAGCTATACAGGCAAATCCGAAGCTTTCTTT
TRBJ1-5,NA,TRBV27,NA,CASAPTKSQPQHF,TGTGCCAGCGCCCCCACGAAGAGTCAGCCCCAGCATTTT
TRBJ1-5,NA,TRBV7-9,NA,CASSLSGTGNQPQHF,TGTGCCAGCAGCTTATCCGGAACAGGGAATCAGCCCCAGCATTTT
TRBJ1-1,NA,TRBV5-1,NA,CASTSSPGNTEAFF,TGCGCCAGCACCTCAAGTCCGGGGAACACTGAAGCTTTCTTT
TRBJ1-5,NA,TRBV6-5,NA,CASKGDSNQPQHF,TGTGCCAGCAAGGGGGATAGCAATCAGCCCCAGCATTTT
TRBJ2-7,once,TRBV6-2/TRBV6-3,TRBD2,CASSIEHVAGVSHEQYF,TGTGCCAGCAGCATTGAACACGTCGCGGGGGTGTCCCACGAGCAGTACTTC
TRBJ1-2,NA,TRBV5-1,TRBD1,CASSKGAEGYTF,TGCGCCAGCAGCAAGGGGGCGGAAGGCTACACCTTC
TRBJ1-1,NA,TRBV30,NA,CAWSVTGAEAFF,TGTGCCTGGAGTGTAACGGGGGCTGAAGCTTTCTTT
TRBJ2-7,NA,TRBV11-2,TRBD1,CASSLGTGAYEQYF,TGTGCCAGCAGCCTCGGGACAGGGGCGTACGAGCAGTACTTC
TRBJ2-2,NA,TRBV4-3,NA,CASSQGPTGTGELFF,TGCGCCAGCAGCCAAGGACCCACAGGGACCGGGGAGCTGTTTTTT
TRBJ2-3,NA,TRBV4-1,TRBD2,CASSQRLAGGIRTDTQYF,TGCGCCAGCAGCCAACGGCTAGCGGGGGGGATACGCACAGATACGCAGTATTTT
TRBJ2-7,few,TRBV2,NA,CASSDVRHSYEQYF,TGTGCCAGCAGTGATGTGAGACACTCCTACGAGCAGTACTTC
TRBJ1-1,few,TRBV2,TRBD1,CASRDRGSENTEAFF,TGTGCCAGCCGGGACAGGGGATCGGAGAACACTGAAGCTTTCTTT
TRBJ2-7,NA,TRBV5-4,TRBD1,CASSPDRVNEQYF,TGTGCCAGCAGTCCCGACAGGGTCAACGAGCAGTACTTC
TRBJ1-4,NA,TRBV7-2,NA,CASSRYSANEKLFF,TGTGCCAGCAGCCGGTACAGTGCTAATGAAAAACTGTTTTTT
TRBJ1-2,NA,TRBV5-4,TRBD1,CASSWTGDYGYTF,TGTGCCAGCAGCTGGACAGGAGACTATGGCTACACCTTC
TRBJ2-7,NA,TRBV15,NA,CATSRDRAGLHEQYF,TGTGCCACCAGCAGAGATCGGGCAGGGCTCCACGAGCAGTACTTC